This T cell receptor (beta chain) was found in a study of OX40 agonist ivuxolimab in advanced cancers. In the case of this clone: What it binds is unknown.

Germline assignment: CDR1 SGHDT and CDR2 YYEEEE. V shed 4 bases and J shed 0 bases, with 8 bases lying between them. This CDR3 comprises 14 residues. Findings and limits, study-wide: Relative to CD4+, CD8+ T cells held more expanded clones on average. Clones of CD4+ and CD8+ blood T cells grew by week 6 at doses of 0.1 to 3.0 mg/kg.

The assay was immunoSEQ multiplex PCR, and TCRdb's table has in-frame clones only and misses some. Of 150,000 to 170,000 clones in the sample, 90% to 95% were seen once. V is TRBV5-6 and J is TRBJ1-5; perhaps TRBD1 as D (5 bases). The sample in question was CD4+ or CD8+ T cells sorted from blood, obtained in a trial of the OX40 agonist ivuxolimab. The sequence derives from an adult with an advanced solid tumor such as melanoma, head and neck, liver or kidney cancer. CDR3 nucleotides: TGTGCCAGCAGCCCGGGGGTTAGCAATCAGCCCCAGCATTTT. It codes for CASSPGVSNQPQHF.